This T cell receptor beta chain originates from a study of CD8 T cells in Susac syndrome. The study, taken as a whole, reports: That the number of individuals in its TCR sequencing and HLA analysis was relatively small was acknowledged by the study.

RNA, at 0.5 to 1 ug, was reverse transcribed with random hexamers. By means of immunoSEQ multiplex PCR, TCR beta CDR3 spanning 54 Vbeta and 13 Jbeta underwent amplification. TCRdb redid the calling of the immunoSEQ multiplex PCR reads with MiXCR, one entry per CDR3 protein. The sample contains some 76,000 distinct CDR3 sequences, around 90% of which appear only once. Comments on this clonotype: Its antigen is currently unknown.

Treatment-naive patients with stable or active relapsing-remitting disease were the multiple sclerosis controls. V lost 1 base and J 10 bases, leaving 13 bases between the germline ends. This CDR3 has 13 amino acids. This chain uses TRBV12-3 or TRBV12-4 with TRBJ1-1, with D possibly matching TRBD1 (6 bases). The receptor was isolated from a human donor with multiple sclerosis. Sequences were obtained from CD8+ T cells from PBMCs. The CDR3 DNA reads TGTGCCAGCAGTTTAGGGACAGCACAGGGAGCTTTCTTT. This codes for CASSLGTAQGAFF.